The entry that follows covers one TCR beta chain sequence. The antigen remains unidentified. This sample is part of a study of shared clonotypes between healthy human individuals. Study summary: CD4 naive and memory got three plates each, CD8 naive two, CD8 memory one.

Whole-study findings and limits: It was only blood that was sampled, and tissue repertoires likely differ. Donor scarcity curtailed the genetic and exposure-history diversity represented herein. Generation probability values for non-shared clonotypes were lower than those for clonotypes shared by all four donors.

TCRdb keeps only in-frame clones here, not all; method: immunoSEQ multiplex PCR. The repertoire holds roughly 2.2 million clones, just under 95% seen once, with around 0.4% in the top ten. Germline loops: CDR1 ENHRY, CDR2 SYGVKD. Trimming took off 2 bases at V and 0 bases at J, with 12 bases between the two ends. The CDR3 runs 16 residues. The clonotype was recovered from a man younger than 35 in good health. Some clones in this sample may be carry-over from other donors' samples. Sequencing input: naive CD4+ T cells from PBMCs. Subset indicated: CD45RA+ positively selected. The chain is built from TRBV10-3 and TRBJ2-3; D uncertain. The CDR3 sequence: CAISEGRARSTDTQYF. CDR3 nucleotide sequence: TGTGCCATCAGTGAGGGTAGAGCCCGTAGCACAGATACGCAGTATTTT.